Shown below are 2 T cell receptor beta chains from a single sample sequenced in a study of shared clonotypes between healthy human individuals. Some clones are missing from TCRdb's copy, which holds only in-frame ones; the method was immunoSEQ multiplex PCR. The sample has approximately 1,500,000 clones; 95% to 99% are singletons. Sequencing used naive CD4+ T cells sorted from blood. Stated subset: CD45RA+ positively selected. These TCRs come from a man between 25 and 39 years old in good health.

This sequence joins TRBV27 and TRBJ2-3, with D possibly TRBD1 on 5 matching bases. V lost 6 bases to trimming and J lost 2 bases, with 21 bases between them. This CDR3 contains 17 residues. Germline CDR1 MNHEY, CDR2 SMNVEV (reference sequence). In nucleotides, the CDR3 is TGTGCCAGCAGCCCGCTGAGCTTACAGGTCCCCACAGATACGCAGTATTTT. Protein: CASSPLSLQVPTDTQYF.

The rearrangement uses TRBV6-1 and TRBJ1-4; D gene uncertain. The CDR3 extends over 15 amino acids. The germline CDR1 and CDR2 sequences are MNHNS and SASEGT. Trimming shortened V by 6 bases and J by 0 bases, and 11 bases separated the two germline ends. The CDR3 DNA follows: TGTGCCAGCAGAACGATCGAATCAACTAATGAAAAACTGTTTTTT. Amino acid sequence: CASRTIESTNEKLFF.